The subject of this entry is one T cell receptor beta chain. How the authors handled the data: Estimation of nucleated cell counts relied on the amplification of reference gene primers. Clones were read by immunoSEQ multiplex PCR, and TCRdb kept only the in-frame ones, dropping some. That table is the source of V, J and clone size, and D and trimming were worked out from the DNA. The data hold 210,000 or so clones, with 84% observed a single time. This entry belongs to a study of blood T cell repertoires in COVID-19. As for the study in general: Samples of COVID-19 (acute and convalescent) were obtained from the United States, Italy and Spain. T cells, B-cell-depleted T cells, or PBMCs supplied cDNA or gDNA.

The CDR3 totals 14 residues. The germline gives CDR1 MNHEY, CDR2 SMNVEV (reference sequence). After removal of 5 bases from V and 7 bases from J, the junction contained 9 bases not matched to a gene. The chain uses TRBV27 and TRBJ1-2; TRBD1 aligns across 8 bases. The clonotype comes from a woman aged 70 to 79 with active or convalescent COVID-19. Material: peripheral blood. This CDR3 is CASSPRTGSRGYTF. The CDR3 bases are TGTGCCAGCAGTCCTCGGACAGGGTCACGTGGCTACACCTTC.